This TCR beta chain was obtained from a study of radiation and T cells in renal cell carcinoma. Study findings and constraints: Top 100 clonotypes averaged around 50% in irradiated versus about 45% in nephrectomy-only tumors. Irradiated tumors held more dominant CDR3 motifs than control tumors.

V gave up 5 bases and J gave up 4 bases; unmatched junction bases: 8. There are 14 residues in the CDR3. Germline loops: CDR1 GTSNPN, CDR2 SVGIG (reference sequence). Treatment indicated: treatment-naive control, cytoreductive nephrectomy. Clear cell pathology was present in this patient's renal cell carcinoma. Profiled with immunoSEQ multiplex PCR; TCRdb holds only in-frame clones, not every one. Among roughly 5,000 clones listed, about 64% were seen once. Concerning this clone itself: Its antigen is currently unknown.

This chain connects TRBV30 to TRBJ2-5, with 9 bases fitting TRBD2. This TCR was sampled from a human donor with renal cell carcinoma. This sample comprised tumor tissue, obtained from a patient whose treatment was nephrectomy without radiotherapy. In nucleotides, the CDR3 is TGTGCCTGGGCGGGAGGGCCGGTAGGAGAGACCCAGTACTTC. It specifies CAWAGGPVGETQYF.